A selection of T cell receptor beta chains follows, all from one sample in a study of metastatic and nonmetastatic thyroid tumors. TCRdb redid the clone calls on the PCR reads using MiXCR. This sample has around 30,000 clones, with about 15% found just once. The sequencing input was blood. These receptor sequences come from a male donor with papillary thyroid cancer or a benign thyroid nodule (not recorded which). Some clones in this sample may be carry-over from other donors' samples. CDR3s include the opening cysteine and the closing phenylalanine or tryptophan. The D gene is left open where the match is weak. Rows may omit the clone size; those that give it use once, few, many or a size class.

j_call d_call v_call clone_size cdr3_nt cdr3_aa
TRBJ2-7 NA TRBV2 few TGTGCCAGCAGTAGGGCGCCGGACGAGCAGTACTTC CASSRAPDEQYF
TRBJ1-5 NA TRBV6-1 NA TGTGCCAGCAGTGAGTCACAGGATAGCAATCAGCCCCAGCATTTT CASSESQDSNQPQHF
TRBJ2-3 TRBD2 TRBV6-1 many TGTGCCAGCAGTCAGCGGGGGCACCGGGCAGATACGCAGTATTTT CASSQRGHRADTQYF
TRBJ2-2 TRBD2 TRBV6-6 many TGTGCCAGCAGTTACGGGGCGGGAGTGATCGGGGAGCTGTTTTTT CASSYGAGVIGELFF
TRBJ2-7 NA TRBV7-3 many TGTGCCAGCAGCTTAGGTCAAAACTACGAGCAGTACTTC CASSLGQNYEQYF
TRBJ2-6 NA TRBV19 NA TGTGCCAGTAGTAGTTCCGGGGACAACGTACTGACTTTC CASSSSGDNVLTF
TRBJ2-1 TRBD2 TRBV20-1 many TGCAGTGCTAGCGGGCTCCAGACTAGCGGAAACAATGAGCAGTTCTTC CSASGLQTSGNNEQFF
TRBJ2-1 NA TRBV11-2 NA TGTGCCAGCAGCCCTAGTACGTACGAGGGGAATGAGCAGTTCTTC CASSPSTYEGNEQFF
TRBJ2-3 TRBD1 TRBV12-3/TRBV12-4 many TGTGCCAGCAGAGGTCAGGGGGAATGGGGGGATACGCAGTATTTT CASRGQGEWGDTQYF
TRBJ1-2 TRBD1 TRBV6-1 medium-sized TGTGCCAGCAGCCTAGACAGGGGGCTGGGCTACACCTTC CASSLDRGLGYTF
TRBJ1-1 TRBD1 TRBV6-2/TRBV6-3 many TGTGCCAGCAGCGAAGACAGGGGCACTGAAGCTTTCTTT CASSEDRGTEAFF
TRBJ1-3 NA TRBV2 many TGTGCCAGCGCCCGGGACGCAGGAAACACCATATATTTT CASARDAGNTIYF
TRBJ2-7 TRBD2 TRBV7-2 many TGTGCCAGCAGCTTAGCCCCGGGCGGGAGCTCCTACGAGCAGTACTTC CASSLAPGGSSYEQYF
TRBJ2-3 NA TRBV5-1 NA TGCGCCAGCAGCCATTATTGGGGCTGGAGCATGGCAGATACGCAGTATTTT CASSHYWGWSMADTQYF
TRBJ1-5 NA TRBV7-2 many TGTGCCAGCAGCCCTGGGGCTTATCAGCCCCAGCATTTT CASSPGAYQPQHF
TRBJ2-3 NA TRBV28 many TGTGCCAGCAGTTTATACGGAACAGATACGCAGTATTTT CASSLYGTDTQYF
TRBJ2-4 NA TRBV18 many TGTGCCAGCTCACGGGAGAGGGACATTCAGTACTTC CASSRERDIQYF
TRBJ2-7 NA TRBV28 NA TGTGCCAGCAGTTTATACGTCAGCTTCTACGAGCAGTACTTC CASSLYVSFYEQYF
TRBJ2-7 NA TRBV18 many TGTGCCAGCTCACCTTTCACTCCGAGCTCCTACGAGCAGTACTTC CASSPFTPSSYEQYF
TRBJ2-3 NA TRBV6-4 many TGTGCCAGCAGCGCTTATGGGCGGGACACAGATACGCAGTATTTT CASSAYGRDTDTQYF
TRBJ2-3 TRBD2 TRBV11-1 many TGTGCCAGCAGCTTAGCGGGAGGGCCCACAGATACGCAGTATTTT CASSLAGGPTDTQYF
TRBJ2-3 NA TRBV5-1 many TGCGCCAGCAGCCACCTTCCCATCCTCACAGATACGCAGTATTTT CASSHLPILTDTQYF
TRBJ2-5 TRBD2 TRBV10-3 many TGTGCCATCAGTGATGTACTAGCGGGAGAGGTGGGTGGAGAGACCCAGTACTTC CAISDVLAGEVGGETQYF
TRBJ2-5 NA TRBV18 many TGTGCCAGCTCACGGGATTTCAGAGAGACCCAGTACTTC CASSRDFRETQYF
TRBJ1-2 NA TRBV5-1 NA TGCGCCAGCAGTTCCCAGGGTGTTCCTAACTATGTCTACACCTTC CASSSQGVPNYVYTF
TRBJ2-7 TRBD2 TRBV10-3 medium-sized TGTGCCATCAGTGAGGGGGTACTAGCGGGGAACTACGAGCAGTACTTC CAISEGVLAGNYEQYF
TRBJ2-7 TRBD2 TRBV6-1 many TGTGCCAGCAGCCGATCACTAGCGGGAGGTAGCCACGAGCAGTACTTC CASSRSLAGGSHEQYF
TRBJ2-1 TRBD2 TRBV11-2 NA TGTGCCAGCAACATCAGGACTAGCGTGAGCAATGAGCAGTTCTTC CASNIRTSVSNEQFF
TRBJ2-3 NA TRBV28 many TGTGCCAGCACCTGGGGGACGAGCACAGATACGCAGTATTTT CASTWGTSTDTQYF
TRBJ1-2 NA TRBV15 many TGTGCCACCAGCAGAGATCTGCTCTCCGAAGGCTACACCTTC CATSRDLLSEGYTF
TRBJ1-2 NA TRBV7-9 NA TGTGCCAGCAGCTTATACGGAACACCTACCTATGGCTACACCTTC CASSLYGTPTYGYTF
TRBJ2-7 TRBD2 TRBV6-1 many TGTGCCAGCAGGAACCTAGCGGGAGTAGCGTCCTACGAGCAGTACTTC CASRNLAGVASYEQYF
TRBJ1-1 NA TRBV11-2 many TGTGCCAGCAGCTACAACAGTGACGGGGAAACTGAAGCTTTCTTT CASSYNSDGETEAFF
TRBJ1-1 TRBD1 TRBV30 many TGTGCCTGGAACGACAGGGTTGACACTGAAGCTTTCTTT CAWNDRVDTEAFF
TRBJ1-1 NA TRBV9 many TGTGCCAGCAGCGCTCACAGTGGGACTGAAGCTTTCTTT CASSAHSGTEAFF